This entry lists 7 T cell receptor beta chains sequenced from one sample in a study of T-cell memory formation after mild COVID-19. TCRdb passed the 5' RACE reads through MiXCR, listing each CDR3 protein once. The sample lists around 370,000 distinct CDR3 sequences; more than 20% were seen once. Specimen: PBMCs or a T cell subset sorted from them (not recorded which). These receptors originate from an adult woman who had mild COVID-19 (a few samples of this study predate the infection). Cell type and time point are not known.

There are a few counts of this clonotype. The V and J genes are TRBV7-2 and TRBJ2-7; D uncertain. CDR1 SGHTA and CDR2 FQGNSA come from the germline V gene. Trimming cost V 0 bases and J 2 bases, with 8 bases left between them. This CDR3 has 14 residues. The CDR3 loop is CASSLAVTPYEQYF. The CDR3 coding sequence is TGTGCCAGCAGCTTAGCGGTGACACCCTACGAGCAGTACTTC.

This clonotype was found a few times. The V call is TRBV6-2 or TRBV6-3, the J call TRBJ1-2; D possibly corresponds to TRBD1 (5 bases). With 5 bases removed from V and 6 bases from J, the gap between germline ends came to 19 bases. CDR1 is MNHEY and CDR2 is SVGEGT in the germline V gene. This CDR3 contains 15 residues. The CDR3 reads CASSPRLGALDGYTF. The CDR3 DNA follows: TGTGCCAGCAGTCCCCGTTTAGGGGCGCTAGATGGCTACACCTTC.

This clonotype turned up a few times. V is TRBV5-1 and J is TRBJ1-1; weak D call: TRBD1 (5 bases). V was clipped by 2 bases and J by 5 bases, with 13 bases between them. This CDR3 spans 14 amino acids. Germline V CDR1 and CDR2: SGHRS, YFSETQ. The CDR3 DNA sequence: TGCGCCAGCAGCTTCCCCGGGGAGGGGACTGAAGCTTTCTTT. Amino acids: CASSFPGEGTEAFF.

Only a few counts were recorded for this clonotype. The chain employs TRBV11-3 and TRBJ2-1; 7 positions agree with TRBD2. V lost 0 bases, J lost 6 bases, and 8 bases stayed unmatched. CDR1 SGHNT and CDR2 YENEEA come from the germline V gene. The CDR3 has 16 residues. The CDR3 is CASSLDWREQGNEQFF. CDR3 nucleotide sequence: TGTGCCAGCAGCTTAGATTGGCGGGAGCAGGGCAATGAGCAGTTCTTC.

The rearrangement uses TRBV20-1 and TRBJ2-3; D is ambiguous. V lost 4 bases, J lost 1 base, and 12 bases lay in between. Germline assignment: CDR1 DFQATT and CDR2 SNEGSKA (reference sequence). The CDR3 spans 14 residues. As DNA, the CDR3 is TGCAGTGCTATCAGTTGGCAGGGCACAGATACGCAGTATTTT. As protein: CSAISWQGTDTQYF.

This clonotype showed up just a few times. The chain joins TRBV4-3 to TRBJ1-1; D unclear. The CDR3 extends over 14 amino acids. Trimming cost V 0 bases and J 2 bases, with 7 bases left between them. Germline loops: CDR1 LGHNA, CDR2 YSLEER. CDR3 coding DNA: TGCGCCAGCAGCCAAGATTCGCGAAACACTGAAGCTTTCTTT. Translating gives CASSQDSRNTEAFF.

This sequence joins TRBV5-6 and TRBJ1-2; perhaps TRBD1 as D (5 bases). Deletions cut 4 bases from V and 9 bases from J, with 13 bases between. From germline, CDR1 is SGHDT and CDR2 YYEEEE. CDR3 length: 12 residues. For the CDR3, the DNA is TGTGCCAGCAGCCCTCGCGGGGGTCGCTACACCTTC. Residues: CASSPRGGRYTF. Drawing the rest from reference TRBV5-6 and TRBJ1-2, the complete variable domain is DAGVTQSPTHLIKTRGQQVTLRCSPKSGHDTVSWYQQALGQGPQFIFQYYEEEERQRGNFPDRFSGHQFPNYSSELNVNALLLGDSALYLCASSPRGGRYTFGSGTRLTVV.